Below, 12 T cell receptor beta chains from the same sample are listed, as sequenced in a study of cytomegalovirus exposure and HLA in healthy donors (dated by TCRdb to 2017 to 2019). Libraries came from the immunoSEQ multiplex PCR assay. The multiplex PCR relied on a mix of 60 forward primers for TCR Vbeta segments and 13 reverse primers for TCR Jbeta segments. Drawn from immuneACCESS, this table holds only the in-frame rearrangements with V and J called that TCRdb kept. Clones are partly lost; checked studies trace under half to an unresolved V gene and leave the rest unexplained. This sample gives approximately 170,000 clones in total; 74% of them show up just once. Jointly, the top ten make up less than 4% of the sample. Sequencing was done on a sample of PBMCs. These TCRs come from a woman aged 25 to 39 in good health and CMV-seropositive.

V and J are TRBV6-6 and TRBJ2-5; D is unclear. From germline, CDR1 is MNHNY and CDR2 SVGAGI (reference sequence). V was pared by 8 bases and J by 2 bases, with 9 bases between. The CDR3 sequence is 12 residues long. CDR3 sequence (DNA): TGTGCCAGCTCGGTACGTCAAGAGACCCAGTACTTC. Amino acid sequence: CASSVRQETQYF.

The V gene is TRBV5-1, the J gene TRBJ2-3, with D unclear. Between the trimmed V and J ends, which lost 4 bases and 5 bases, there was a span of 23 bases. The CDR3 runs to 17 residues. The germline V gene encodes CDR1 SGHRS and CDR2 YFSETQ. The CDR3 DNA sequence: TGCGCCAGCAGCCCCACCCGAGCCCGAGGATCGGGAGATACGCAGTATTTT. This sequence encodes CASSPTRARGSGDTQYF.

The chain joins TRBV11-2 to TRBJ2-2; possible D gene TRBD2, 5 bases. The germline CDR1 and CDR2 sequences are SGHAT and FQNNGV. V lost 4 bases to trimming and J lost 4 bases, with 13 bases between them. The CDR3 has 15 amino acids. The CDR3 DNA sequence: TGTGCCAGCAGCTGGCCGTTCCGGGGCACCGGGGAGCTGTTTTTT. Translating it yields CASSWPFRGTGELFF.

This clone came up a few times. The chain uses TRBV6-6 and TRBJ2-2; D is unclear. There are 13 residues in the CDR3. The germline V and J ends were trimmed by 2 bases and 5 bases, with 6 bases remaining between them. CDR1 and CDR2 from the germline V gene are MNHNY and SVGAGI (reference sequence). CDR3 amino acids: CASSYPGTGELFF. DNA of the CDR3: TGTGCCAGCAGTTACCCCGGGACCGGGGAGCTGTTTTTT.

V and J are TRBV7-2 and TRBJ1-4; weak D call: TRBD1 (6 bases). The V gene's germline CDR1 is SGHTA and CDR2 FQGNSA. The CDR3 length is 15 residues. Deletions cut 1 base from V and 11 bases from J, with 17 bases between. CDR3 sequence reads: CASSLGLRGRWKLFF. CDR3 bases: TGTGCCAGCAGCTTAGGTCTGCGGGGGCGATGGAAACTGTTTTTT.

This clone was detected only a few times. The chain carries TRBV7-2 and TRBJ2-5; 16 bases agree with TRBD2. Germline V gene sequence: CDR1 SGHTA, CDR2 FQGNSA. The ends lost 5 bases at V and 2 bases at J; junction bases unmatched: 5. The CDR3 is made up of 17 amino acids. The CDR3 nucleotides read TGTGCCAGCAGCCCCGGGACTAGCGGGAGGGGACAAGAGACCCAGTACTTC. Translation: CASSPGTSGRGQETQYF.

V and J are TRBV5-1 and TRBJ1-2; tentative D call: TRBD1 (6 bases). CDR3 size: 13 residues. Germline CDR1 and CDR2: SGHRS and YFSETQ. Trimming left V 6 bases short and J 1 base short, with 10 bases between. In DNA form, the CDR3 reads TGCGCCAGCATCCCCAGGGGTAACTATGGCTACACCTTC. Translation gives CASIPRGNYGYTF. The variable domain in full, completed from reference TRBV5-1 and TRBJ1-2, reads KAGVTQTPRYLIKTRGQQVTLSCSPISGHRSVSWYQQTPGQGLQFLFEYFSETQRNKGNFPGRFSGRQFSNSRSEMNVSTLELGDSALYLCASIPRGNYGYTFGSGTRLTVV.

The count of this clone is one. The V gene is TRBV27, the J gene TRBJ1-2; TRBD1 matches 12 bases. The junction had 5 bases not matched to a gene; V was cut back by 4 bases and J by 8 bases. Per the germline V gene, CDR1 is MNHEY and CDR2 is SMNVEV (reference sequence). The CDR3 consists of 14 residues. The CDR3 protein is CASSSGTGGKGYTF. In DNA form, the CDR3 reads TGTGCCAGCAGTTCCGGGACAGGGGGCAAAGGCTACACCTTC.

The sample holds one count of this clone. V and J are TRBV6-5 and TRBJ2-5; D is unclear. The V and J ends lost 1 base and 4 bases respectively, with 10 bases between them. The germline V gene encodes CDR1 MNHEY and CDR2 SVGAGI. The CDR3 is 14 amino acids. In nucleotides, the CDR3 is TGTGCCAGCAGTTACTATCCGAGTCCAGAGACCCAGTACTTC. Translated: CASSYYPSPETQYF.

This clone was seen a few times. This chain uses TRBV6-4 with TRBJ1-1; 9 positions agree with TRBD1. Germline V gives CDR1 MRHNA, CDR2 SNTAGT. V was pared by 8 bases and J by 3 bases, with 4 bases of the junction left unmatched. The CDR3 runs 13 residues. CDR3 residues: CASGQGRDTEAFF. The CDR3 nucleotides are TGTGCCAGCGGACAGGGGAGGGACACTGAAGCTTTCTTT.

CDR3 amino acids: CASSIAAREYF. The CDR3 nucleotides are TGTGCCAGCAGTATAGCGGCGAGGGAGTACTTC. This chain joins TRBV25-1 and TRBJ2-7; a weak D match, TRBD2 (6 bases). V lost 5 bases and J 11 bases, leaving 13 bases between the germline ends. This CDR3 has 11 amino acids. Germline V gene data show CDR1 as MGHDK and CDR2 as SYGVNS.

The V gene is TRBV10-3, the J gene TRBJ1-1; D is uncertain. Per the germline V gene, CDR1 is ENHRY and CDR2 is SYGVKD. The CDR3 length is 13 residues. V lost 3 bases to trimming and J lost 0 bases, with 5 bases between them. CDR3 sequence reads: CAISEGVNTEAFF. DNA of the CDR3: TGTGCCATCAGTGAAGGAGTGAACACTGAAGCTTTCTTT.